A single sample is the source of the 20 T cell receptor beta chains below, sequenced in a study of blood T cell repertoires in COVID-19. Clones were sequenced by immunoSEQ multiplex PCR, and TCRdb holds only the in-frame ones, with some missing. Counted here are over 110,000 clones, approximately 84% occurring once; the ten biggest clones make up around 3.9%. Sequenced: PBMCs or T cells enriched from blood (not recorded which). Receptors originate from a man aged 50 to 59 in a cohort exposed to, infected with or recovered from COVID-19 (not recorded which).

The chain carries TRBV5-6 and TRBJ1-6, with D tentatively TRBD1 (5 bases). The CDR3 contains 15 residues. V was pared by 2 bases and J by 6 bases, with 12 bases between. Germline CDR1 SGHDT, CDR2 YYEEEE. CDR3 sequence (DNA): TGTGCCAGCAGCTTCTCCGAAGGGGCTAATTCACCCCTCCACTTT. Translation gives CASSFSEGANSPLHF. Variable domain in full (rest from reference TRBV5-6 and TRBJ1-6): DAGVTQSPTHLIKTRGQQVTLRCSPKSGHDTVSWYQQALGQGPQFIFQYYEEEERQRGNFPDRFSGHQFPNYSSELNVNALLLGDSALYLCASSFSEGANSPLHFGNGTRLTVT.

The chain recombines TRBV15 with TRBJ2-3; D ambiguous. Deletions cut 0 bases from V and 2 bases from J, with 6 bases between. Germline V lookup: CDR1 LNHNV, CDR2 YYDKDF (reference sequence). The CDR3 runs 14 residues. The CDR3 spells CATSRDWATDTQYF. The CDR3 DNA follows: TGTGCCACCAGCAGAGATTGGGCCACAGATACGCAGTATTTT. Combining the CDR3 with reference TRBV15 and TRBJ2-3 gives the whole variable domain DAMVIQNPRYQVTQFGKPVTLSCSQTLNHNVMYWYQQKSSQAPKLLFHYYDKDFNNEADTPDNFQSRRPNTSFCFLDIRSPGLGDTAMYLCATSRDWATDTQYFGPGTRLTVL.

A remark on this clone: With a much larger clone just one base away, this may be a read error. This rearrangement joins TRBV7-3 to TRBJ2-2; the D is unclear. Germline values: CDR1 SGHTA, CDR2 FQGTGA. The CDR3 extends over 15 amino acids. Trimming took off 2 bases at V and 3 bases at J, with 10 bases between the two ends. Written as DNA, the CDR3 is TGTGCCAGCAGCTTAGCTAGTCTCGACACCGGGGAGCTGTTTTTT. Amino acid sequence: CASSLASLDTGELFF.

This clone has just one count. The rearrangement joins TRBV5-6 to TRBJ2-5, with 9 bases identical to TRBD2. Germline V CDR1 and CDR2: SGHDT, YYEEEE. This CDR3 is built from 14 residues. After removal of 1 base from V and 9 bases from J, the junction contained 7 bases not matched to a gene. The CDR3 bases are TGTGCCAGCAGCTTGCGCGCGGGAGGGCCCCCCCAGTACTTC. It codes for CASSLRAGGPPQYF.

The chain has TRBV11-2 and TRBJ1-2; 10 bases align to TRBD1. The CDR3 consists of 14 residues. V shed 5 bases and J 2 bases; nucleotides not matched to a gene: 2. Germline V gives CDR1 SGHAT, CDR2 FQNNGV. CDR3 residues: CASSRTGGNYGYTF. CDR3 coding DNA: TGTGCCAGCAGCCGGACAGGGGGAAACTATGGCTACACCTTC.

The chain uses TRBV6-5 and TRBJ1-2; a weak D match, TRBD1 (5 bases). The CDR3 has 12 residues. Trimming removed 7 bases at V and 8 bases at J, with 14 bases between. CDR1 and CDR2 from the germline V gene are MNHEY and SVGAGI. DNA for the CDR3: TGTGCCAGCACCGGCGGGGCGGGCGGCTACACCTTC. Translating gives CASTGGAGGYTF.

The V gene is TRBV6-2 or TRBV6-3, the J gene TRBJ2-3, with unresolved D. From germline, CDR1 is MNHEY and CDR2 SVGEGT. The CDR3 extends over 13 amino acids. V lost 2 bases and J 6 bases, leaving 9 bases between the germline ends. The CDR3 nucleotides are TGTGCCAGCAGTTACCCCCTTAGCGATACGCAGTATTTT. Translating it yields CASSYPLSDTQYF.

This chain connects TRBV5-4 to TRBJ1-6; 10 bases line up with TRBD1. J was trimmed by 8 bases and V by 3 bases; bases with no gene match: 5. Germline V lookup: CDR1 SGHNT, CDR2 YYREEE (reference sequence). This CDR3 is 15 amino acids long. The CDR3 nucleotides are TGTGCCAGCAGCTCCCTCGGGACAGGGGATTCACCCCTCCACTTT. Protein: CASSSLGTGDSPLHF.

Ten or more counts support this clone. DNA for the CDR3: TGTGCCAGCTCACTCAGGGGCCTTAGTAATTCACCCCTCCACTTT. Translating gives CASSLRGLSNSPLHF. The V gene is TRBV18, the J gene TRBJ1-6, with D tentatively TRBD1 (6 bases). Germline V gene lookup returns CDR1 KGHSH and CDR2 LQKENI. This CDR3 spans 15 amino acids. V was clipped by 4 bases and J by 6 bases, with 13 bases between them.

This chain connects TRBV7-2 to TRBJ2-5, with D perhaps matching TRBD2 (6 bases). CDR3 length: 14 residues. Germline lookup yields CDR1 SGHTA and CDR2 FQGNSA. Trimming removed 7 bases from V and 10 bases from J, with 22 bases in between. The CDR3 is CASILQAGGRDQYF. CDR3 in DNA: TGTGCCAGCATCCTTCAGGCGGGCGGGCGGGACCAGTACTTC.

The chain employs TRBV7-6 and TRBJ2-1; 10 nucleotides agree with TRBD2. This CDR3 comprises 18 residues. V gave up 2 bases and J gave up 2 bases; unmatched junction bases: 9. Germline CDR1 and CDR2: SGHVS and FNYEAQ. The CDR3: CASSLNPSGSGPYNEQFF. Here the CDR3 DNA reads TGTGCCAGCAGCTTAAACCCTAGCGGGAGTGGCCCCTACAATGAGCAGTTCTTC.

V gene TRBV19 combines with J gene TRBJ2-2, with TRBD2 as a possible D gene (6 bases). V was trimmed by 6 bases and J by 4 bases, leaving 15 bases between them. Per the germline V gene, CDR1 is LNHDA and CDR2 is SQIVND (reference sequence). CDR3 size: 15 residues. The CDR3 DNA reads TGTGCCAGTAGGACCGGGGGAGGAGGCACCGGGGAGCTGTTTTTT. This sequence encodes CASRTGGGGTGELFF.

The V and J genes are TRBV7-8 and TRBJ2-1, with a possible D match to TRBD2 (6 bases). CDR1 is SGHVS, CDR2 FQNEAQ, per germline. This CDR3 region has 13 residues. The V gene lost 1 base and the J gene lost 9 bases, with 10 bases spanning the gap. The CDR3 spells CASSLGGTGEQFF. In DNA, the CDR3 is TGTGCCAGCAGCTTAGGGGGGACTGGTGAGCAGTTCTTC.

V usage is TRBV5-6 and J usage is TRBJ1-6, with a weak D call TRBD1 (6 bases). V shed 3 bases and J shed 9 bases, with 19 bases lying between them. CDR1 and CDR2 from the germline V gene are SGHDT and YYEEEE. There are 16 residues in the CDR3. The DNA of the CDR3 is TGTGCCAGCAGCTGGCGACAGGCCCCCTTCGGTTCACCCCTCCACTTT. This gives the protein CASSWRQAPFGSPLHF. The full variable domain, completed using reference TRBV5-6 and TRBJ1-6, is DAGVTQSPTHLIKTRGQQVTLRCSPKSGHDTVSWYQQALGQGPQFIFQYYEEEERQRGNFPDRFSGHQFPNYSSELNVNALLLGDSALYLCASSWRQAPFGSPLHFGNGTRLTVT.

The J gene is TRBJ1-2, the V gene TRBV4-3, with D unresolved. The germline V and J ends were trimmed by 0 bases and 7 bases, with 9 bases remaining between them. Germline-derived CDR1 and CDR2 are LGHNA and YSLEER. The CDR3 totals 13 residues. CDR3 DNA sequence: TGCGCCAGCAGCCAAGAGCAAGCCTCTGGCTACACCTTC. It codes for CASSQEQASGYTF.

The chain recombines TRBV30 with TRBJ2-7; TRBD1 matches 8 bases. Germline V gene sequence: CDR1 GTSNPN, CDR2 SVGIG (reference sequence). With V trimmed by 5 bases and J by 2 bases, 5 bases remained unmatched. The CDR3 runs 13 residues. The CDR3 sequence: CAWGTGGPYEQYF. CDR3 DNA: TGTGCCTGGGGGACAGGCGGGCCCTACGAGCAGTACTTC.

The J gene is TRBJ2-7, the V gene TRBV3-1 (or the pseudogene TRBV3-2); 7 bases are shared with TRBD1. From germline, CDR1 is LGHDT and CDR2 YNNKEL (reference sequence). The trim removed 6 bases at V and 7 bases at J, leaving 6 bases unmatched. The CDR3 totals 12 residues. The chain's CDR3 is CASRGTAAEQYF. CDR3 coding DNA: TGTGCCAGCAGGGGGACAGCCGCTGAGCAGTACTTC.

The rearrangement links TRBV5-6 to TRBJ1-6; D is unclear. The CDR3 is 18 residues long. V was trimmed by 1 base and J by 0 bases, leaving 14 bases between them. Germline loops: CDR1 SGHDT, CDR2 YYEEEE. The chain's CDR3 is CASSLKSPTSSYNSPLHF. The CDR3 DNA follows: TGTGCCAGCAGCTTGAAGTCCCCAACTAGCTCCTATAATTCACCCCTCCACTTT.

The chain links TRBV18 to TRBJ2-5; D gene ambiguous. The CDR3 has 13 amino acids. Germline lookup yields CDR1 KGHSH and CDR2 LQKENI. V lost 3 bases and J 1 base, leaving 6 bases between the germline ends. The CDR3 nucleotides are TGTGCCAGCTCACCGAGCGTCCAAGAGACCCAGTACTTC. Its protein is CASSPSVQETQYF.

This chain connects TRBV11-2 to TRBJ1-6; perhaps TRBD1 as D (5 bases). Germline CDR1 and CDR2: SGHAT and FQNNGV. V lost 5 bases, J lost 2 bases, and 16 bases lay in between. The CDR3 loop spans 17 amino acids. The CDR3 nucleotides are TGTGCCAGCAGCCTACAACTTCGGGGGGCCTATAATTCACCCCTCCACTTT. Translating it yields CASSLQLRGAYNSPLHF. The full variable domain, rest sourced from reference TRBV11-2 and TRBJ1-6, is EAGVAQSPRYKIIEKRQSVAFWCNPISGHATLYWYQQILGQGPKLLIQFQNNGVVDDSQLPKDRFSAERLKGVDSTLKIQPAKLEDSAVYLCASSLQLRGAYNSPLHFGNGTRLTVT.